This paragraph covers one T cell receptor beta chain sequence. The sample belongs to a study of control samples from healthy donors and cancer patients. Using immunoSEQ multiplex PCR, the repertoire was profiled, and TCRdb retains in-frame clones only, with some absent. In the table there are about 120,000 clones, around 87% of which are singletons. The germline CDR1 and CDR2 sequences are LNHDA and SQIVND (reference sequence). The CDR3 is 14 amino acids. J lost 7 bases, V lost 5 bases, and 6 bases had no gene match. The source material was blood. The J gene is TRBJ2-2, the V gene TRBV19; 8 nucleotides line up with TRBD1. This TCR came from a man younger than 40 in good health. CDR3 region: CASSFGQGIGELFF. DNA of the CDR3: TGTGCCAGTAGTTTCGGACAGGGAATCGGGGAGCTGTTTTTT.